The 30 T cell receptor beta chains listed next were all sequenced from one sample in a study of cytomegalovirus exposure and HLA in healthy donors. Repertoires were generated with immunoSEQ multiplex PCR, while TCRdb's copy carries only in-frame clones and drops some. Of 150,000 to 200,000 clones listed, roughly 85% are singletons. The sequencing sample was made of PBMCs. Every receptor here comes from a man aged 18 to 29 in good health and CMV-seropositive.

Remarks on this clone: With only one base between it and a far larger clone, this is likely a read error. The CDR3 reads CASSLGMTGMETQYF. Written as DNA, the CDR3 is TGTGCCAGCAGCTTGGGGATGACAGGGATGGAGACCCAGTACTTC. The V gene is TRBV5-6, the J gene TRBJ2-5, with 7 bases fitting TRBD1. V shed 0 bases and J 5 bases; nucleotides not matched to a gene: 7. There are 15 residues in the CDR3. CDR1 and CDR2 (germline): SGHDT, YYEEEE. Filled out from reference TRBV5-6 and TRBJ2-5, the complete variable domain reads DAGVTQSPTHLIKTRGQQVTLRCSPKSGHDTVSWYQQALGQGPQFIFQYYEEEERQRGNFPDRFSGHQFPNYSSELNVNALLLGDSALYLCASSLGMTGMETQYFGPGTRLLVL.

This clone was seen just once. V is TRBV11-3 and J is TRBJ1-6; TRBD1 matches at 7 bases. The germline gives CDR1 SGHNT, CDR2 YENEEA. This CDR3 is 15 amino acids long. The V segment lost 5 bases and the J segment 8 bases; nucleotides outside the gene matches: 9. The chain's CDR3 is CASSAGGNEDSPLHF. CDR3 sequence (DNA): TGTGCCAGCAGCGCAGGGGGGAATGAAGATTCACCCCTCCACTTT.

This sequence joins TRBV13 and TRBJ2-7; D might be TRBD1 (6 bases). This CDR3 has 14 residues. CDR1 PRHDT and CDR2 FYEKMQ come from the germline V gene (reference sequence). Trimming removed 4 bases at V and 1 base at J, with 11 bases between. In DNA, the CDR3 is TGTGCCAGCAGCTCCGGGACAAAATCCTACGAGCAGTACTTC. Translating it yields CASSSGTKSYEQYF.

V gene TRBV11-3 combines with J gene TRBJ2-1; 11 bases align to TRBD2. Trimming took 5 bases from V and 0 from J; bases not matched to a gene: 9. This CDR3 has 18 amino acids. Germline CDR1 is SGHNT and CDR2 is YENEEA. The CDR3 DNA sequence: TGTGCCAGCAGCGCCGGGACTAGCGGCCGAAGCTCCTACAATGAGCAGTTCTTC. This codes for CASSAGTSGRSSYNEQFF.

This chain joins TRBV6-1 and TRBJ2-3; D perhaps matches TRBD1 (6 bases). V was trimmed by 7 bases and J by 6 bases, leaving 17 bases between them. The V gene's germline CDR1 is MNHNS and CDR2 SASEGT. The CDR3 is 14 amino acids. CDR3 nucleotide sequence: TGTGCCAGCACCGTGTCGCGACAGGTCGATACGCAGTATTTT. Translating gives CASTVSRQVDTQYF.

This clone was seen more than once but under ten times. The rearrangement uses TRBV5-1 and TRBJ1-1, with TRBD1 matching over 7 bases. Looked up from germline, CDR1 is SGHRS and CDR2 is YFSETQ. The CDR3 covers 14 residues. Trimming removed 4 bases from V and 7 bases from J; junction bases left unmatched: 10. Here the CDR3 reads CASSPDRVRGEAFF. CDR3 bases: TGCGCCAGCAGCCCTGACAGGGTGAGGGGTGAAGCTTTCTTT.

The chain joins TRBV2 to TRBJ2-3, with TRBD1 matching 11 bases. V shed 8 bases, J shed 6 bases, and the junction held 7 bases outside the gene matches. The CDR3 runs to 14 residues. Germline lookup yields CDR1 SNHLY and CDR2 FYNNEI. The chain's CDR3 is CASLSDRGRDTQYF. The CDR3, as DNA: TGTGCCAGCCTTTCGGACAGGGGGCGGGATACGCAGTATTTT. Based on the CDR3 plus reference TRBV2 and TRBJ2-3, the full variable domain is EPEVTQTPSHQVTQMGQEVILRCVPISNHLYFYWYRQILGQKVEFLVSFYNNEISEKSEIFDDQFSVERPDGSNFTLKIRSTKLEDSAMYFCASLSDRGRDTQYFGPGTRLTVL.

This chain links TRBV28 with TRBJ2-5; D unresolved. CDR3 size: 14 residues. Trimming shortened V by 4 bases and J by 2 bases, and 11 bases separated the two germline ends. CDR1 MDHEN and CDR2 SYDVKM come from the germline V gene. CDR3 protein: CASSSGFFQETQYF. CDR3 DNA sequence: TGTGCCAGCAGTTCCGGTTTCTTTCAAGAGACCCAGTACTTC.

J is TRBJ1-1 and V is TRBV5-4, with 8 bases lining up with TRBD1. Trimming took 0 bases from V and 5 from J; bases not matched to a gene: 12. Looked up from germline, CDR1 is SGHNT and CDR2 is YYREEE (reference sequence). This CDR3 has 17 residues. The CDR3, as DNA: TGTGCCAGCAGCTTGGGATTATCTCAACAGGGGGGGACTGAAGCTTTCTTT. Amino acid sequence: CASSLGLSQQGGTEAFF.

The rearrangement joins TRBV11-3 to TRBJ1-1; 7 positions match TRBD1. V lost 5 bases and J lost 1; bases outside the gene matches: 16. This CDR3 has 18 amino acids. CDR1 SGHNT and CDR2 YENEEA come from the germline V gene. Here the CDR3 DNA reads TGTGCCAGCAGCCGTAAAACAGGGGCCGTTGGGGAGAACACTGAAGCTTTCTTT. This codes for CASSRKTGAVGENTEAFF.

This clone was counted a single time. The CDR3 DNA follows: TGTGCCAGCAGGCGGACAGGGTTGGAGACCCAGTACTTC. Translation gives CASRRTGLETQYF. The rearrangement joins TRBV28 to TRBJ2-5, with 8 positions matching TRBD1. Trimming cost V 6 bases and J 5 bases; bases outside gene matches: 5. CDR1 and CDR2 from the germline V gene are MDHEN and SYDVKM. This CDR3 has 13 residues. Combining the CDR3 with reference TRBV28 and TRBJ2-5 gives the whole variable domain DVKVTQSSRYLVKRTGEKVFLECVQDMDHENMFWYRQDPGLGLRLIYFSYDVKMKEKGDIPEGYSVSREKKERFSLILESASTNQTSMYLCASRRTGLETQYFGPGTRLLVL.

V gene TRBV19 combines with J gene TRBJ2-1, with TRBD1 identical over 8 bases. Germline CDR1 LNHDA, CDR2 SQIVND (reference sequence). Trimming removed 6 bases from V and 9 bases from J; junction bases left unmatched: 10. The CDR3 is 14 residues long. The CDR3 nucleotides read TGTGCCAGTAGCCTATCGACAGGGGCTAGTGAGCAGTTCTTC. Translated: CASSLSTGASEQFF. The full variable domain, completed using reference TRBV19 and TRBJ2-1, is DGGITQSPKYLFRKEGQNVTLSCEQNLNHDAMYWYRQDPGQGLRLIYYSQIVNDFQKGDIAEGYSVSREKKESFPLTVTSAQKNPTAFYLCASSLSTGASEQFFGPGTRLTVL.

The chain joins TRBV19 to TRBJ2-4, with 8 bases that match TRBD1. This CDR3 is 14 amino acids long. Per germline, CDR1 LNHDA and CDR2 SQIVND (reference sequence). The junction had 4 bases not matched to a gene; V was cut back by 7 bases and J by 2 bases. CDR3 residues: CASNDRGPKNIQYF. As DNA, the CDR3 is TGTGCCAGTAATGACAGGGGCCCCAAAAACATTCAGTACTTC.

The genes are TRBV18 and TRBJ1-6; tentatively, D is TRBD1 (6 bases). V dropped 6 bases and J dropped 0 bases, with 9 bases sitting between them. This CDR3 comprises 15 residues. Germline loops: CDR1 KGHSH, CDR2 LQKENI. The chain's CDR3 is CASSDRSSYNSPLHF. For the CDR3, the DNA is TGTGCCAGCTCGGACAGAAGCTCCTATAATTCACCCCTCCACTTT. Looking up the rest from reference TRBV18 and TRBJ1-6 gives the full variable domain: NAGVMQNPRHLVRRRGQEARLRCSPMKGHSHVYWYRQLPEEGLKFMVYLQKENIIDESGMPKERFSAEFPKEGPSILRIQQVVRGDSAAYFCASSDRSSYNSPLHFGNGTRLTVT.

This clone showed up just once. The DNA for the CDR3 is TGTGCCAGCAGCTTAGCCGGGGTTGGGTCCTACGAGCAGTACTTC. Translated: CASSLAGVGSYEQYF. This chain connects TRBV11-2 to TRBJ2-7; weak D call: TRBD2 (5 bases). V lost 1 base and J lost 1, with 11 bases in between. The CDR3 is 15 residues long. Germline V gene lookup returns CDR1 SGHAT and CDR2 FQNNGV.

The rearrangement uses TRBV18 and TRBJ2-7; 8 nucleotides line up with TRBD1. The J segment lost 2 bases and the V segment lost 3 bases, leaving 3 bases of the junction unmatched. The CDR3 length is 14 residues. Germline lookup yields CDR1 KGHSH and CDR2 LQKENI. CDR3 residues: CASSPGQATYEQYF. The CDR3 DNA sequence: TGTGCCAGCTCACCGGGACAGGCAACCTACGAGCAGTACTTC.

This chain joins TRBV29-1 and TRBJ1-4; 8 bases are a match to TRBD1. Germline CDR1 is SQVTM and CDR2 is ANQGSEA. CDR3 length: 14 residues. J lost 3 bases, V lost 6 bases, and 6 bases had no gene match. The CDR3 loop is CSVGTGWSNEKLFF. In nucleotides, the CDR3 is TGCAGCGTCGGGACAGGTTGGTCTAATGAAAAACTGTTTTTT.

The chain recombines TRBV18 with TRBJ2-3; D might be TRBD1 (6 bases). V dropped 1 base and J dropped 4 bases, with 9 bases sitting between them. The CDR3 runs to 14 residues. Germline V CDR1 and CDR2: KGHSH, LQKENI. The CDR3 DNA is TGTGCCAGCTCACCACAACAGGGCCCAGATACGCAGTATTTT. This translates into CASSPQQGPDTQYF.

The chain recombines TRBV7-3 with TRBJ2-1; D is unclear. Trimming cost V 8 bases and J 2 bases, with 13 bases left between them. The V gene's germline CDR1 is SGHTA and CDR2 FQGTGA. This CDR3 region has 14 residues. The CDR3 DNA follows: TGTGCCAGCGCGCCGTCGAGTGCCTACAATGAGCAGTTCTTC. This translates into CASAPSSAYNEQFF. Drawing the rest from reference TRBV7-3 and TRBJ2-1, the complete variable domain is GAGVSQTPSNKVTEKGKYVELRCDPISGHTALYWYRQSLGQGPEFLIYFQGTGAADDSGLPNDRFFAVRPEGSVSTLKIQRTERGDSAVYLCASAPSSAYNEQFFGPGTRLTVL.

The chain links TRBV11-1 to TRBJ2-2; 7 nucleotides match TRBD1. There are 16 residues in the CDR3. The V and J ends lost 5 bases and 0 bases, in that order; junction bases with no gene match: 6. The germline V gene has CDR1 SGHAT and CDR2 FQDESV (reference sequence). For the CDR3, the DNA is TGTGCCAGCAGCCGGGACAGCCCTGCGAACACCGGGGAGCTGTTTTTT. It codes for CASSRDSPANTGELFF.

The chain combines TRBV2 with TRBJ1-5; 12 nucleotides align to TRBD1. The CDR3 runs to 15 residues. V shed 6 bases, J shed 7 bases, and the junction held 7 bases outside the gene matches. CDR1 and CDR2 from the germline V gene are SNHLY and FYNNEI. CDR3 residues: CASRLEGQGAQPQHF. The CDR3 DNA reads TGTGCCAGCAGATTGGAGGGACAGGGGGCCCAGCCCCAGCATTTT.

The chain employs TRBV11-2 and TRBJ2-7; 9 positions agree with TRBD2. Germline V gene sequence: CDR1 SGHAT, CDR2 FQNNGV. The CDR3 loop spans 15 amino acids. V dropped 6 bases and J dropped 1; count of bases not matched to a gene: 7. CDR3 bases: TGTGCCAGCAGAAAAGCGGGAGGCAAGTCCTACGAGCAGTACTTC. Translated: CASRKAGGKSYEQYF.

The genes are TRBV6-1 and TRBJ2-1, with 14 nucleotides matching TRBD2. Germline V gene sequence: CDR1 MNHNS, CDR2 SASEGT. This CDR3 comprises 13 residues. The V gene end was trimmed by 5 bases and the J gene end by 10 bases; junction bases not matched to a gene: 1. As DNA, the CDR3 is TGTGCCAGCAGTCGGACTAGCGGGGGGGAGCAGTTCTTC. Protein product: CASSRTSGGEQFF.

The chain has TRBV9 and TRBJ2-5; perhaps TRBD1 as D (6 bases). Germline loops: CDR1 SGDLS, CDR2 YYNGEE. This CDR3 spans 13 amino acids. Trimming shortened V by 4 bases and J by 3 bases, and 10 bases separated the two germline ends. CDR3 coding DNA: TGTGCCAGCAGCCGGACAGCAGAAGAGACCCAGTACTTC. Protein product: CASSRTAEETQYF.

V and J are TRBV5-1 and TRBJ2-1; D might be TRBD2 (5 bases). Per germline, CDR1 SGHRS and CDR2 YFSETQ. CDR3 length: 15 residues. Trimming removed 6 bases from V and 7 bases from J, with 20 bases in between. CDR3 loop: CASTPNEGVSNEQFF. DNA for the CDR3: TGCGCCAGCACTCCCAACGAGGGAGTGTCAAATGAGCAGTTCTTC.

The rearrangement joins TRBV10-3 to TRBJ2-7, with 7 positions matching TRBD1. V shed 0 bases, J shed 5 bases, and the junction held 7 bases outside the gene matches. The CDR3 extends over 15 amino acids. Per germline, CDR1 ENHRY and CDR2 SYGVKD. The CDR3 sequence is CAISESTGTGDEQYF. The CDR3 DNA sequence: TGTGCCATCAGTGAGTCGACAGGGACGGGCGACGAGCAGTACTTC.

The rearrangement joins TRBV6-1 to TRBJ1-5; 8 bases align to TRBD1. The CDR3 spans 19 residues. The V gene's germline CDR1 is MNHNS and CDR2 SASEGT. After removal of 2 bases from V and 2 bases from J, the junction contained 14 bases not matched to a gene. CDR3 nucleotides: TGTGCCAGCAGTGAAACGATGACAGGGGATTCGATAGGCAATCAGCCCCAGCATTTT. Translating it yields CASSETMTGDSIGNQPQHF.

The chain has TRBV15 and TRBJ2-2; the D is unclear. The germline V gene encodes CDR1 LNHNV and CDR2 YYDKDF (reference sequence). Trimming stripped 0 bases from V and 5 bases from J, with 7 bases between. The CDR3 sequence is 14 residues long. The CDR3 DNA reads TGTGCCACCAGCAGAGATACCGAGACCGGGGAGCTGTTTTTT. It yields the protein CATSRDTETGELFF.

J is TRBJ1-2 and V is TRBV5-1; 7 nucleotides match TRBD1. Germline CDR1 reads SGHRS; CDR2 reads YFSETQ. The CDR3 length is 13 residues. The junction had 4 bases not matched to a gene; V was cut back by 5 bases and J by 3 bases. CDR3 residues: CASRTGMDYGYTF. The CDR3 coding sequence is TGCGCCAGCAGGACAGGGATGGACTATGGCTACACCTTC.

This chain connects TRBV7-9 to TRBJ1-1; D not certain. CDR1 is SEHNR, CDR2 FQNEAQ, per germline (reference sequence). CDR3 length: 13 amino acids. The germline V and J ends were trimmed by 4 bases and 1 base, with 7 bases remaining between them. CDR3 in DNA: TGTGCCAGCAGCTCCGAGTGGAACACTGAAGCTTTCTTT. Protein sequence: CASSSEWNTEAFF.